This T cell receptor beta chain emerged from a study of blood T cell repertoires in COVID-19. Whole-study context: The study drew acute and convalescent COVID-19 samples from the United States, Italy and Spain. T cells, B-cell-depleted T cells, or PBMCs supplied cDNA or gDNA.

In the authors' methods: Reference gene primer amplification yielded estimated nucleated cell counts. TCRdb keeps only in-frame clones here, not all; method: immunoSEQ multiplex PCR. The V and J calls and clone size were taken over from that table, and D and trimming were inferred from the DNA. The repertoire consists of roughly 300,000 clones, with about 90% occurring once and the leading ten covering around 6.6%. The germline gives CDR1 KGHDR, CDR2 SFDVKD. The length of the CDR3 is 14 residues. Trimming shortened V by 4 bases and J by 3 bases, and 10 bases separated the two germline ends. Sequenced input: peripheral blood. The gene calls are TRBV24-1 and TRBJ2-3; D is undetermined. This clonotype originated in a man aged 18-30 years who had recovered from COVID-19. CDR3 sequence: CATSDRWRTDTQYF. CDR3 DNA: TGTGCCACCAGTGACCGATGGCGGACAGATACGCAGTATTTT.